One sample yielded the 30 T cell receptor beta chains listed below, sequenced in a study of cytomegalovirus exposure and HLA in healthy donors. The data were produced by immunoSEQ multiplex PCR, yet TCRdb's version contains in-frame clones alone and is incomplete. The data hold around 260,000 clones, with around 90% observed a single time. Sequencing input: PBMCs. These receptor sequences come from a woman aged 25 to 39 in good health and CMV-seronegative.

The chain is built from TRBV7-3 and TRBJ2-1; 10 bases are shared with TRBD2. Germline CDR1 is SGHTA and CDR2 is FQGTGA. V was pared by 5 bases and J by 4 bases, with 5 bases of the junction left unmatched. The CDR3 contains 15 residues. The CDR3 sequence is CASSLAGAGYNEQFF. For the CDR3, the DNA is TGTGCCAGCAGCCTAGCGGGAGCAGGGTACAATGAGCAGTTCTTC.

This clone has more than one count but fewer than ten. CDR3 region: CASSPGAGVEQFF. The CDR3 DNA sequence: TGTGCCAGCAGCCCCGGAGCGGGAGTGGAGCAGTTCTTC. V usage is TRBV9 and J usage is TRBJ2-1; 8 positions match TRBD2. Germline values: CDR1 SGDLS, CDR2 YYNGEE. The length of the CDR3 is 13 residues. With V trimmed by 4 bases and J by 10 bases, 7 bases remained unmatched.

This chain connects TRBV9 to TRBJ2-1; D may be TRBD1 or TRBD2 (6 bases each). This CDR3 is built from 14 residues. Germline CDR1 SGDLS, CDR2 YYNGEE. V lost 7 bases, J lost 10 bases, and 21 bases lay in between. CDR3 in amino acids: CASSGVAEPEEQFF. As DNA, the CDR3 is TGTGCCAGCTCAGGGGTAGCGGAACCCGAAGAGCAGTTCTTC.

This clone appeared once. The CDR3 spells CASSDLLEYTTLPQYF. The CDR3 nucleotides are TGTGCCAGCAGTGATTTATTGGAGTATACAACCCTTCCGCAGTATTTT. The chain carries TRBV2 and TRBJ2-3; no definite D call. Trimming pared 3 bases from V and 10 bases from J, leaving 23 bases between. Germline V gives CDR1 SNHLY, CDR2 FYNNEI. The CDR3 length is 16 residues.

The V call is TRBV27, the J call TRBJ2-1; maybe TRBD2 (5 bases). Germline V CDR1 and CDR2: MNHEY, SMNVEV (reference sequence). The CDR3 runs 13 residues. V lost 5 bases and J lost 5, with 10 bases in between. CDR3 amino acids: CASSISSNNEQFF. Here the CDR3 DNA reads TGTGCCAGCAGTATTTCTAGCAACAATGAGCAGTTCTTC.

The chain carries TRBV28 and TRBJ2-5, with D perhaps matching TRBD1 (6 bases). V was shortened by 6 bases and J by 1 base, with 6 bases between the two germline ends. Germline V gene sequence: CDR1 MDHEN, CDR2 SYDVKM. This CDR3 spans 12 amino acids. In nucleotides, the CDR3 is TGTGCCAGCAGGACAGGCCAAGAGACCCAGTACTTC. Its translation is CASRTGQETQYF.

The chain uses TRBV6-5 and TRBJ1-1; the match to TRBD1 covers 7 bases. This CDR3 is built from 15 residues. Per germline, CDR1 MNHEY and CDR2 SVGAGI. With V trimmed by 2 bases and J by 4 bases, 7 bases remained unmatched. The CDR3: CASSYTGQVFTEAFF. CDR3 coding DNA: TGTGCCAGCAGTTACACCGGACAGGTGTTCACTGAAGCTTTCTTT.

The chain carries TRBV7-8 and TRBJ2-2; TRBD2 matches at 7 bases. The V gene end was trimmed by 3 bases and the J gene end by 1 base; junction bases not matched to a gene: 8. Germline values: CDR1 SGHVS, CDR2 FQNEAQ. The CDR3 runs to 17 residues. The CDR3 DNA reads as TGTGCCAGCAGCTTGAACGGGATAGCGGGGAACACCGGGGAGCTGTTTTTT. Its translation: CASSLNGIAGNTGELFF.

The CDR3 DNA reads TGTGCCAGCACCAACAAACAGCCCCAGCATTTT. Translating it yields CASTNKQPQHF. The chain is built from TRBV28 and TRBJ1-5; D call uncertain. V lost 7 bases and J 7 bases, leaving 8 bases between the germline ends. Germline V lookup: CDR1 MDHEN, CDR2 SYDVKM. The length of the CDR3 is 11 residues.

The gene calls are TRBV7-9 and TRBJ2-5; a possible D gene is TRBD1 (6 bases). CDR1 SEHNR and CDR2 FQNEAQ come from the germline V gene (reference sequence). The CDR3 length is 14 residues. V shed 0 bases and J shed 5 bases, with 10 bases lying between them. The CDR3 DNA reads TGTGCCAGCAGCTTAGCGCTACAGGGTGAGACCCAGTACTTC. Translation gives CASSLALQGETQYF.

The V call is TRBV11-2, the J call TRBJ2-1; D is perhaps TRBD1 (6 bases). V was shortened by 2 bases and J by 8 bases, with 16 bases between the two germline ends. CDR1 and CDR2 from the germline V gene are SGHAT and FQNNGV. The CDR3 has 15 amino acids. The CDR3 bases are TGTGCCAGCAGCTTATCGGGACATCTCTGGGATGAGCAGTTCTTC. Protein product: CASSLSGHLWDEQFF.

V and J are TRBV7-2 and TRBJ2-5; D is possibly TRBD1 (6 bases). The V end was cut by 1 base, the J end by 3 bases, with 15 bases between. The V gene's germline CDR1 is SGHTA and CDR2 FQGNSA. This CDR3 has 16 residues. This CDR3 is CASSLVGSRQEETQYF. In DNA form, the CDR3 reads TGTGCCAGCAGCTTAGTGGGGTCAAGACAGGAAGAGACCCAGTACTTC.

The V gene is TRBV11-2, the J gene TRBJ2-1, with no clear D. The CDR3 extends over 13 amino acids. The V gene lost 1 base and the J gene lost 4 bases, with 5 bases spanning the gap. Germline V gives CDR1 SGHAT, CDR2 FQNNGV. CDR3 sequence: CASSLGAYNEQFF. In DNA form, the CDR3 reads TGTGCCAGCAGCTTAGGAGCGTACAATGAGCAGTTCTTC. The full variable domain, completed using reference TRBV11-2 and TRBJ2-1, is EAGVAQSPRYKIIEKRQSVAFWCNPISGHATLYWYQQILGQGPKLLIQFQNNGVVDDSQLPKDRFSAERLKGVDSTLKIQPAKLEDSAVYLCASSLGAYNEQFFGPGTRLTVL.

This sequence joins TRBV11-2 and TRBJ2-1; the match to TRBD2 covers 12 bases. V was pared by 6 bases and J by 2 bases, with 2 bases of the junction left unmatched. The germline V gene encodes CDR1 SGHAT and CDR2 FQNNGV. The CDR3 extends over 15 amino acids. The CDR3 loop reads CASSPSGRAYNEQFF. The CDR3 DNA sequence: TGTGCCAGCAGTCCTAGCGGGAGGGCCTACAATGAGCAGTTCTTC. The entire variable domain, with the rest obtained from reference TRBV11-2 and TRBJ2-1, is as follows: EAGVAQSPRYKIIEKRQSVAFWCNPISGHATLYWYQQILGQGPKLLIQFQNNGVVDDSQLPKDRFSAERLKGVDSTLKIQPAKLEDSAVYLCASSPSGRAYNEQFFGPGTRLTVL.

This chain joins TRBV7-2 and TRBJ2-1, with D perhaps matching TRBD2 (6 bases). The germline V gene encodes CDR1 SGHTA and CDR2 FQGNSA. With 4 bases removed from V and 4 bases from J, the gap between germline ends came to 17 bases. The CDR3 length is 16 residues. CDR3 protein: CASSSTGGTIYNEQFF. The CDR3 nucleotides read TGTGCCAGCAGCTCCACCGGCGGGACGATATACAATGAGCAGTTCTTC.

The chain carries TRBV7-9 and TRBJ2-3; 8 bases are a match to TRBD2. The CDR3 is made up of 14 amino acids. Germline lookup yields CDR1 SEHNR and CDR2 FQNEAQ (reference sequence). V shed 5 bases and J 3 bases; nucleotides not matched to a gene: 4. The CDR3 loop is CASSRGTSTDTQYF. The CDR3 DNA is TGTGCCAGCAGCCGTGGGACTAGTACAGATACGCAGTATTTT.

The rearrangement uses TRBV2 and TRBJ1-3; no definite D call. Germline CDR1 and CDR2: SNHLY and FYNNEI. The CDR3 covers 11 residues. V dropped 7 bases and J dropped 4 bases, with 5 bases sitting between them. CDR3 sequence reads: CASMGGNTIYF. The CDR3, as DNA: TGTGCCAGCATGGGGGGAAACACCATATATTTT.

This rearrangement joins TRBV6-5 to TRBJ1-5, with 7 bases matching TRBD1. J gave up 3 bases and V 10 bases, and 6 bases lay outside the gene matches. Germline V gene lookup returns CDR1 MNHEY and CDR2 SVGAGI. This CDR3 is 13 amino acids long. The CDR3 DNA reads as TGTGCCACCGCGGGACAGCTCAATCAGCCCCAGCATTTT. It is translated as CATAGQLNQPQHF.

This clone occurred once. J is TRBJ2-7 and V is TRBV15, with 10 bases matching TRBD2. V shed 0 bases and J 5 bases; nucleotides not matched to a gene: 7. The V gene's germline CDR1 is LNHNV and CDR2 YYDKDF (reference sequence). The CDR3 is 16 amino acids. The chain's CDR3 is CATSRDRSGRSHEQYF. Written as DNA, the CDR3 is TGTGCCACCAGCAGAGATCGTAGCGGGAGGTCGCACGAGCAGTACTTC. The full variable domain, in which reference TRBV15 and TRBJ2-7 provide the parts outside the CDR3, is DAMVIQNPRYQVTQFGKPVTLSCSQTLNHNVMYWYQQKSSQAPKLLFHYYDKDFNNEADTPDNFQSRRPNTSFCFLDIRSPGLGDTAMYLCATSRDRSGRSHEQYFGPGTRLTVT.

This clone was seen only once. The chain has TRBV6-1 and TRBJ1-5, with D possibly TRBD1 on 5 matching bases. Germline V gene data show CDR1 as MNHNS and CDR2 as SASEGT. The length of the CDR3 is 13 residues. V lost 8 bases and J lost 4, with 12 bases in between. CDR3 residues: CASPQVANQPQHF. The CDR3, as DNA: TGTGCCAGCCCACAGGTTGCGAATCAGCCCCAGCATTTT.

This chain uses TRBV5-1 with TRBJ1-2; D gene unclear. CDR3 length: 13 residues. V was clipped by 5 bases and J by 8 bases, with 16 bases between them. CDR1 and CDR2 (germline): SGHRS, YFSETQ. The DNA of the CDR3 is TGCGCCAGCAGTACCAGTAGGTCCTTGGGCTACACCTTC. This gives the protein CASSTSRSLGYTF.

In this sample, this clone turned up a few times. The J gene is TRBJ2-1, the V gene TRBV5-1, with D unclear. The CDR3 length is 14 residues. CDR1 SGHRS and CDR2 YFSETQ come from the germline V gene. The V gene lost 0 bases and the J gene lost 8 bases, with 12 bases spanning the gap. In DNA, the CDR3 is TGCGCCAGCAGCTTGGGGACCGGTTTGGATGAGCAGTTCTTC. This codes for CASSLGTGLDEQFF.

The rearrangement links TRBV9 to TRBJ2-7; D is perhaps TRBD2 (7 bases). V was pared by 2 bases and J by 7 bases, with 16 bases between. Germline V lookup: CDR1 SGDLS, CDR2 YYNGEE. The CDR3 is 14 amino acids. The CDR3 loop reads CASSVAGGPGEQYF. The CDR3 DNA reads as TGTGCCAGCAGCGTTGCCGGGGGGCCAGGGGAGCAGTACTTC.

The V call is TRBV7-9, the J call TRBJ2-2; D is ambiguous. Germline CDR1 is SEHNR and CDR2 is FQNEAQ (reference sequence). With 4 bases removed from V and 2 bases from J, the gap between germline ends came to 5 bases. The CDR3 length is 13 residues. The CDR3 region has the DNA TGTGCCAGCAGCTCGACCAACACCGGGGAGCTGTTTTTT. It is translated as CASSSTNTGELFF.

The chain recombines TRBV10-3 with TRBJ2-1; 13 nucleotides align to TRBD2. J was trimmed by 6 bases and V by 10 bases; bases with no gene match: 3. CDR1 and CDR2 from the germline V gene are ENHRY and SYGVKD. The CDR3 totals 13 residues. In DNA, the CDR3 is TGTGCCACCGGGACTAGCGGGACCAATGAGCAGTTCTTC. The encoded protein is CATGTSGTNEQFF.

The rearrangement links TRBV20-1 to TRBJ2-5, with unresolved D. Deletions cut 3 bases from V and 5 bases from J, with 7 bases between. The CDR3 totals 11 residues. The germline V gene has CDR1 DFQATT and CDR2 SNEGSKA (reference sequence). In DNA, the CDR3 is TGCAGTGCTAGTAGGTCGGAGACCCAGTACTTC. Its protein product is CSASRSETQYF.

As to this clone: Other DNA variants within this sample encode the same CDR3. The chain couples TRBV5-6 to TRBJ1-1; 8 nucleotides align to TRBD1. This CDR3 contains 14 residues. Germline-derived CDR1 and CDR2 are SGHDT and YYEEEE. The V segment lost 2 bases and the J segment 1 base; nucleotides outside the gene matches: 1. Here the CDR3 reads CASSLGTGNTEAFF. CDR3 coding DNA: TGTGCCAGCAGCTTAGGGACAGGGAACACTGAAGCTTTCTTT.

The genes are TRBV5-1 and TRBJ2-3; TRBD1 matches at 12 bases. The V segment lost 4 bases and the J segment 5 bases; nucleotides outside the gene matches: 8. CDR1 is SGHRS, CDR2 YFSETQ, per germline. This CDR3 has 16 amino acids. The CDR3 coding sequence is TGCGCCAGCAGCCCGGGGGACAGGGGGCTCGGAGATACGCAGTATTTT. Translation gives CASSPGDRGLGDTQYF.

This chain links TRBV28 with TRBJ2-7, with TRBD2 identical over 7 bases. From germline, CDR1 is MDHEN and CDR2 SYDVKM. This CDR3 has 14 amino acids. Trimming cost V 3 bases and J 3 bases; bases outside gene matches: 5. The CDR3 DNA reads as TGTGCCAGCAGTTTCCCGGGACTAAGCTACGAGCAGTACTTC. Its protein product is CASSFPGLSYEQYF. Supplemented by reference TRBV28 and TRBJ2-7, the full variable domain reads DVKVTQSSRYLVKRTGEKVFLECVQDMDHENMFWYRQDPGLGLRLIYFSYDVKMKEKGDIPEGYSVSREKKERFSLILESASTNQTSMYLCASSFPGLSYEQYFGPGTRLTVT.

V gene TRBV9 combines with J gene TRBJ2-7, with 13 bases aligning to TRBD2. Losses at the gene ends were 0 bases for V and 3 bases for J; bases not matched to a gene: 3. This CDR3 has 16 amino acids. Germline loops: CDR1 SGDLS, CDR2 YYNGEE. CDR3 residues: CASSVGGLAGVYEQYF. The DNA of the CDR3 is TGTGCCAGCAGCGTAGGAGGACTAGCGGGAGTCTACGAGCAGTACTTC.